This T cell receptor beta chain was observed in a study of CD8 T cells in ankylosing spondylitis. TCRdb processed the 5' RACE reads anew with MiXCR; each CDR3 protein has one entry. This sample has about 340,000 distinct CDR3 sequences, with 20% to 25% found just once. The sequence came from a male donor with ankylosing spondylitis or in good health (not recorded which). The sequenced sample was blood, either unsorted or a sorted T cell fraction (not recorded which).

The CDR3 loop is CASSESGPNEQFF. The CDR3 region has the DNA TGCGCCAGCAGTGAGTCAGGGCCCAATGAGCAGTTCTTC. The chain couples TRBV10-2 to TRBJ2-1, with unresolved D. The V end lost 0 bases, the J end lost 6 bases, and 6 bases lay between the germline ends. The V gene's germline CDR1 is WSHSY and CDR2 SAAADI. This CDR3 comprises 13 residues.